This T cell receptor beta chain is from a study of blood T cell repertoires in COVID-19 (dated by TCRdb to 2020 to 2021). As for the study more broadly: Samples from collaborators originated in the United States, Italy and Spain and spanned both the acute and convalescent phases of COVID-19. The prospective study material was composed of cDNA or gDNA derived from T cells, B-cell-depleted T cells, or PBMCs. The dataset comprised deeply sampled blood TCRbeta repertoires from subjects exposed to, actively infected with, or recovered from COVID-19. The repertoires were released in a freely available public database intended as a resource for research on the immune response to SARS-CoV-2. Samples were obtained from the ongoing ImmuneRACE study (first 160 participants) and from approximately 1,200 subjects provided by 6 global collaborators. The sample metadata nearly always contained a de-identified subject ID, COVID-19 status, age in years and sex. Where available, HLA class I and class II types were obtained from metadata supplied by the sample provider rather than from assay-based typing. The study at large found these results: Clinical and demographic metadata were provided uncurated, with the amount varying by source and participant.

One collaborating source in Seattle enrolled patients during active infection and followed them longitudinally through the course of disease. Each collaborating institution followed its own protocols to collect whole blood in K2EDTA tubes. For TCRbeta analysis, collaborators shipped samples in one of three forms: frozen whole blood, isolated PBMCs, or DNA extracted from either of those sample types. The immunoSEQ Assay, a bias-controlled multiplex PCR, was used to amplify TCRbeta CDR3 regions from genomic DNA. The source study handled its data this way. Nucleated cell counts per sample were estimated from amplification of reference gene primers within the assay. To quantify the absolute abundance of each unique TCRbeta CDR3 rearrangement, sequence reads were collapsed and filtered. For each sample, productive Simpson clonality was calculated by taking the square root of Simpson's diversity index across productive rearrangements. TCRdb limited this immuneACCESS table to in-frame rearrangements with V and J called. A share of clones is missing; checked studies link under half to unresolved V genes, and the rest is unexplained. The DNA gave D and trimming, while V, J and clone size come from that table. The sample table contains 47,000 or so clones; only one count was recorded for under 90% of them. The top ten hold 20% to 25% of the sample.

From the cysteine through the phenylalanine, the CDR3 covers 17 amino acids. This entry keeps only the CDR3 DNA: 51 bases, framed from base 1. V is trimmed back by 3 bases and J by 0 bases, and the junction contains 7 bases that no gene match accounts for. Looking up the germline V gene (reference sequence) yields CDR1 LNHDA and CDR2 SQIVND. To note about this clone: This clone's antigen is unknown. One base away there is no much larger clone; base qualities are not given.

The chain is assembled from TRBV19 and TRBJ1-5, with 8 junctional bases fitting TRBD1. The origin of this receptor is an elderly woman with COVID-19, enrolled during active disease. Sequencing input: peripheral blood. The DNA sequence is TGTGCCAGTAGTATCTTCCTTGACAGGGGTAGCAATCAGCCCCAGCATTTT. Its protein product is CASSIFLDRGSNQPQHF.